This is a list of T cell receptor beta chains from one sample in a study of T cell responses to AZD1222 COVID-19 vaccine. The method was immunoSEQ multiplex PCR; TCRdb's version includes in-frame clones alone and lacks a portion of them. The sample carries some 180,000 clones, roughly 92% recorded once. Specimen: peripheral blood, collected on day 0 of AZD1222 vaccination. The receptors were sampled from an adult in good health. The CDR3 runs from the conserved cysteine through the conserved F or W. D genes are given only for firm matches. The listing skips clone size in some rows; elsewhere it reads once, few, many or a size class.

clone_size: NA
v_call: TRBV7-7
j_call: TRBJ2-2
d_call: NA
cdr3_nt: TGTGCCAGCAGTAAGGACGGAGCTAACACCGGGGAGCTGTTTTTT
cdr3_aa: CASSKDGANTGELFF

clone_size: NA
v_call: TRBV19
j_call: TRBJ2-7
d_call: TRBD2
cdr3_nt: TGTGCCAGTAGTCTGGCGGGAGGGGATTACGAGCAGTACTTC
cdr3_aa: CASSLAGGDYEQYF

clone_size: NA
v_call: TRBV19
j_call: TRBJ2-5
d_call: NA
cdr3_nt: TGTGCCACCAAGGTGGGCGAGAGGGCCCAAGAGACCCAGTACTTC
cdr3_aa: CATKVGERAQETQYF

clone_size: NA
v_call: TRBV29-1
j_call: TRBJ2-1
d_call: NA
cdr3_nt: TGCAGCGTTGAAGAGGGGAATGAGCAGTTCTTC
cdr3_aa: CSVEEGNEQFF

clone_size: NA
v_call: TRBV18
j_call: TRBJ1-4
d_call: TRBD1
cdr3_nt: TGTGCCAGCTCACCAAGACAGGGAGAAAAACTGTTTTTT
cdr3_aa: CASSPRQGEKLFF

clone_size: NA
v_call: TRBV11-2
j_call: TRBJ2-3
d_call: NA
cdr3_nt: TGTGCCAGCCAGCGCCCTAGCACAGATACGCAGTATTTT
cdr3_aa: CASQRPSTDTQYF

clone_size: NA
v_call: TRBV19
j_call: TRBJ2-3
d_call: TRBD2
cdr3_nt: TGTGCCAGTAGCGTACCTAGCGGGGGGGCCACAGATACGCAGTATTTT
cdr3_aa: CASSVPSGGATDTQYF

clone_size: NA
v_call: TRBV11-2
j_call: TRBJ2-6
d_call: NA
cdr3_nt: TGTGCCAGCAGCTTAGCAGGGGCCAACGTCCTGACTTTC
cdr3_aa: CASSLAGANVLTF

clone_size: NA
v_call: TRBV3-1/TRBV3-2
j_call: TRBJ1-6
d_call: NA
cdr3_nt: TGTGCCAGCAGCCAAGGCAATTCACCCCTCCACTTT
cdr3_aa: CASSQGNSPLHF

clone_size: NA
v_call: TRBV11-2
j_call: TRBJ1-1
d_call: NA
cdr3_nt: TGTGCCAGCAACAAATGGCAGGTGGATGGGCACACTGAAGCTTTCTTT
cdr3_aa: CASNKWQVDGHTEAFF

clone_size: NA
v_call: TRBV18
j_call: TRBJ1-1
d_call: NA
cdr3_nt: TGTGCCAGCTCCCTCCGGGCACAGAACACTGAAGCTTTCTTT
cdr3_aa: CASSLRAQNTEAFF

clone_size: NA
v_call: TRBV6-6
j_call: TRBJ1-3
d_call: TRBD1
cdr3_nt: TGTGCCAGCAGTCAGACAGGGGTTGGAAACACCATATATTTT
cdr3_aa: CASSQTGVGNTIYF

clone_size: NA
v_call: TRBV9
j_call: TRBJ1-2
d_call: TRBD1
cdr3_nt: TGTGCCAGCAGCTGGACAGGGGCGGATCACGGCTACACCTTC
cdr3_aa: CASSWTGADHGYTF

clone_size: NA
v_call: TRBV19
j_call: TRBJ1-1
d_call: NA
cdr3_nt: TGTGCCAGTAGGAGAGCTACAGGGTTTTTGACGAACACTGAAGCTTTCTTT
cdr3_aa: CASRRATGFLTNTEAFF

clone_size: NA
v_call: TRBV21-1
j_call: TRBJ1-1
d_call: NA
cdr3_nt: TGTGCCAGCAGCAAAGCGAGAAGTCCTCGGGGGGGGAACACTGAAGCTTTCTTT
cdr3_aa: CASSKARSPRGGNTEAFF

clone_size: NA
v_call: TRBV6-5
j_call: TRBJ2-1
d_call: TRBD2
cdr3_nt: TGTGCCAGCAGTTTAGCGGGAGAGGGGGTATACAATGAGCAGTTCTTC
cdr3_aa: CASSLAGEGVYNEQFF

clone_size: NA
v_call: TRBV6-6
j_call: TRBJ2-2
d_call: NA
cdr3_nt: TGTGCCAGCAGCCGAGGGAGCCCCGGGGAGCTGTTTTTT
cdr3_aa: CASSRGSPGELFF

clone_size: NA
v_call: TRBV6-4
j_call: TRBJ2-1
d_call: TRBD2
cdr3_nt: TGTGCCAGCAGTGTCGGAGCGGGGGATAACAATGAGCAGTTCTTC
cdr3_aa: CASSVGAGDNNEQFF

clone_size: NA
v_call: TRBV7-6
j_call: TRBJ2-7
d_call: NA
cdr3_nt: TGTGCCAGCAGCCAGAGGGTAGCGGCAATCTACGAGCAGTACTTC
cdr3_aa: CASSQRVAAIYEQYF

clone_size: NA
v_call: TRBV5-1
j_call: TRBJ2-1
d_call: TRBD2
cdr3_nt: TGCGCCAGCAGCCACGGGGGACTAGCGGGGGAATACAATGAGCAGTTCTTC
cdr3_aa: CASSHGGLAGEYNEQFF

clone_size: NA
v_call: TRBV10-1
j_call: TRBJ1-6
d_call: TRBD1
cdr3_nt: TGCGCCAGCAGTGCAAGACAGGGTAATAATTCACCCCTCCACTTT
cdr3_aa: CASSARQGNNSPLHF

clone_size: NA
v_call: TRBV6-4
j_call: TRBJ1-3
d_call: TRBD1
cdr3_nt: TGTGCCAGCAGTGACCGGGACAGGGGGCGAGGAAACACCATATATTTT
cdr3_aa: CASSDRDRGRGNTIYF

clone_size: NA
v_call: TRBV7-9
j_call: TRBJ1-5
d_call: NA
cdr3_nt: TGTGCCAGCAGCTTAGACTCTGGGGAGCCCCAGCATTTT
cdr3_aa: CASSLDSGEPQHF

clone_size: NA
v_call: TRBV6-2/TRBV6-3
j_call: TRBJ1-5
d_call: NA
cdr3_nt: TGTGCCAGCAGTTATTTGGAAGGGGTCGCCCAGCCCCAGCATTTT
cdr3_aa: CASSYLEGVAQPQHF

clone_size: NA
v_call: TRBV23-1
j_call: TRBJ1-2
d_call: NA
cdr3_nt: TGCGCCAGCAGTCAATCTGGAGTTAACTATGGCTACACCTTC
cdr3_aa: CASSQSGVNYGYTF

clone_size: NA
v_call: TRBV4-1
j_call: TRBJ1-4
d_call: NA
cdr3_nt: TGCGCCAGCAGCCAGATCGGGGTTAGTCCGGGTAATGAAAAACTGTTTTTT
cdr3_aa: CASSQIGVSPGNEKLFF

clone_size: NA
v_call: TRBV4-1
j_call: TRBJ1-5
d_call: NA
cdr3_nt: TGCGCCAGCAGCCAAGGAGGTTATAGCAATCAGCCCCAGCATTTT
cdr3_aa: CASSQGGYSNQPQHF

clone_size: NA
v_call: TRBV30
j_call: TRBJ2-5
d_call: TRBD2
cdr3_nt: TGTGCCTGGAGTGAGGGAACTAGCGGAGGTCTGGAGACCCAGTACTTC
cdr3_aa: CAWSEGTSGGLETQYF

clone_size: once
v_call: TRBV11-2
j_call: TRBJ1-2
d_call: TRBD1
cdr3_nt: TGTGCCAGCAGCCCAACCGGGACAGGGGTATATGGCTACACCTTC
cdr3_aa: CASSPTGTGVYGYTF

clone_size: NA
v_call: TRBV27
j_call: TRBJ1-2
d_call: TRBD1
cdr3_nt: TGTGCCAGCAGTTTATACCAGGGGGGCTATGGCTACACCTTC
cdr3_aa: CASSLYQGGYGYTF

clone_size: few
v_call: TRBV4-3
j_call: TRBJ1-4
d_call: TRBD1
cdr3_nt: TGCGCCAGCAGCCAAGTTAAGGGGGCATATGAAAAACTGTTTTTT
cdr3_aa: CASSQVKGAYEKLFF

clone_size: NA
v_call: TRBV7-9
j_call: TRBJ1-1
d_call: NA
cdr3_nt: TGTGCCAGCAGCTTCGGAAATTGGGGGTGGAAGGGAACTGAAGCTTTCTTT
cdr3_aa: CASSFGNWGWKGTEAFF

clone_size: NA
v_call: TRBV9
j_call: TRBJ1-1
d_call: NA
cdr3_nt: TGTGCCAGCAGCGTAGTCACAAACATGAACACTGAAGCTTTCTTT
cdr3_aa: CASSVVTNMNTEAFF

clone_size: NA
v_call: TRBV24-1
j_call: TRBJ2-1
d_call: NA
cdr3_nt: TGTGCCACCAGTGACCGAAAAGTCGACGGTGTTGAGCAGTTCTTC
cdr3_aa: CATSDRKVDGVEQFF

clone_size: NA
v_call: TRBV29-1
j_call: TRBJ1-1
d_call: TRBD1
cdr3_nt: TGCAGCGCTCAAAACAGGGGGCGTACTGAAGCTTTCTTT
cdr3_aa: CSAQNRGRTEAFF

clone_size: NA
v_call: TRBV27
j_call: TRBJ1-4
d_call: TRBD1
cdr3_nt: TGTGCCAGCAGTTTTCAACAGGGGGCTTTAGGTGAAAAACTGTTTTTT
cdr3_aa: CASSFQQGALGEKLFF

clone_size: NA
v_call: TRBV5-5
j_call: TRBJ2-3
d_call: TRBD2
cdr3_nt: TGTGCCAGCAGTTCCGGGACTAGCGCAGATACGCAGTATTTT
cdr3_aa: CASSSGTSADTQYF

clone_size: NA
v_call: TRBV5-5
j_call: TRBJ2-1
d_call: NA
cdr3_nt: TGTGCCAGCAGCTTGATGGGTACTGAGCAGTTCTTC
cdr3_aa: CASSLMGTEQFF

clone_size: NA
v_call: TRBV3-1/TRBV3-2
j_call: TRBJ2-5
d_call: TRBD1
cdr3_nt: TGTGCCAGCAGCCAGGGACCGGACAGGGCGTACCAAGAGACCCAGTACTTC
cdr3_aa: CASSQGPDRAYQETQYF

clone_size: once
v_call: TRBV18
j_call: TRBJ1-6
d_call: TRBD1
cdr3_nt: TGTGCCAGCTCACCGCCGGGACAGGGATTCGGTAATTCACCCCTCCACTTT
cdr3_aa: CASSPPGQGFGNSPLHF

clone_size: NA
v_call: TRBV5-1
j_call: TRBJ1-3
d_call: TRBD1
cdr3_nt: TGCGCCAGCAGCTTGGGACAGGGTGGAAACACCATATATTTT
cdr3_aa: CASSLGQGGNTIYF

clone_size: once
v_call: TRBV7-9
j_call: TRBJ1-4
d_call: TRBD1
cdr3_nt: TGTGCCAGCAGTCCCGGGACAGGAAACTATAATGAAAAACTGTTTTTT
cdr3_aa: CASSPGTGNYNEKLFF